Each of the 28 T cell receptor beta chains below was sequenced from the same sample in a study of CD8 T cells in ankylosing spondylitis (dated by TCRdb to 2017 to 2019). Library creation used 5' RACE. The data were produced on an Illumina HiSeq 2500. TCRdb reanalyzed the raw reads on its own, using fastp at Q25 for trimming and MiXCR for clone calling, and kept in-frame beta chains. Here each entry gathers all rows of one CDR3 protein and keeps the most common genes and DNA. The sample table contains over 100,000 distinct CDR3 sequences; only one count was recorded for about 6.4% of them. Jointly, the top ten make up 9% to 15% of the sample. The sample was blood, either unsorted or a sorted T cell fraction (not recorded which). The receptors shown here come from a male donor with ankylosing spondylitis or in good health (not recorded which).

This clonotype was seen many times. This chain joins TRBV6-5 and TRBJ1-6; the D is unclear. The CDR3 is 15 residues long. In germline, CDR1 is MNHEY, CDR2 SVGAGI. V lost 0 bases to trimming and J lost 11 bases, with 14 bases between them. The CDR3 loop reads CASSYSIRAGTPLHF. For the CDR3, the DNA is TGTGCCAGCAGTTACTCGATAAGGGCGGGAACACCCCTCCACTTT.

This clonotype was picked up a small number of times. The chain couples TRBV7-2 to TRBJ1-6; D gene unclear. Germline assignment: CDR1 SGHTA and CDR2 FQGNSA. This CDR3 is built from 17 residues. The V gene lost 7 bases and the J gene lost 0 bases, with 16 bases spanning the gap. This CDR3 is CASISMGGSSYNSPLHF. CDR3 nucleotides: TGTGCCAGCATCTCAATGGGCGGGAGCTCCTATAATTCACCCCTCCACTTT.

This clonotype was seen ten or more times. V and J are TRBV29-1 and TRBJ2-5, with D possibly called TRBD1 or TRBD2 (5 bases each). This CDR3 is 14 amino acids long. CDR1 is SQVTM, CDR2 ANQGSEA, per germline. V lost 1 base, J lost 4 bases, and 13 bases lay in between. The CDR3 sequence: CSVEVGEKGETQYF. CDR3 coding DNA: TGCAGCGTTGAAGTGGGGGAAAAGGGAGAGACCCAGTACTTC.

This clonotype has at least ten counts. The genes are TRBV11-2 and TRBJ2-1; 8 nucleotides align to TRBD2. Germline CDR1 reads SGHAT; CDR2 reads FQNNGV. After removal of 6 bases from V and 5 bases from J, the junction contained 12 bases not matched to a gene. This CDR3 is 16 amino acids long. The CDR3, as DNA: TGTGCCAGCAGGTCAACCGGGACTAGAGCCAACAATGAGCAGTTCTTC. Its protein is CASRSTGTRANNEQFF.

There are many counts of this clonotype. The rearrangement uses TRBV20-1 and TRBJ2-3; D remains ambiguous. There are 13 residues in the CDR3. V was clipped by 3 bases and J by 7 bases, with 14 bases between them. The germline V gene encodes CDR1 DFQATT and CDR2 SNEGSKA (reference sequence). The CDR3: CSASASLMNTQYF. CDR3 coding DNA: TGCAGTGCTAGCGCATCTCTCATGAATACGCAGTATTTT.

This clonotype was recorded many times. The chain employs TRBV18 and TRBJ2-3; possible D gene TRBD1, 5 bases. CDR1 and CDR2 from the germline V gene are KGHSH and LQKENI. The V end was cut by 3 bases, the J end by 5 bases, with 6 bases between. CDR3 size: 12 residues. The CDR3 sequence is CASSPTGDTQYF. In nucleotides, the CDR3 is TGTGCCAGCTCACCTACAGGAGATACGCAGTATTTT.

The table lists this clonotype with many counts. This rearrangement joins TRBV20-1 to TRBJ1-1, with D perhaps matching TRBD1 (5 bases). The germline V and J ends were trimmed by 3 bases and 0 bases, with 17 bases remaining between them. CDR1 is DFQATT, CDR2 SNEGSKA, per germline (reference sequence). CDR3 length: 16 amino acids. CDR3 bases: TGCAGTGCTAGCGCGGGGCCGACCTTAATGAACACTGAAGCTTTCTTT. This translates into CSASAGPTLMNTEAFF.

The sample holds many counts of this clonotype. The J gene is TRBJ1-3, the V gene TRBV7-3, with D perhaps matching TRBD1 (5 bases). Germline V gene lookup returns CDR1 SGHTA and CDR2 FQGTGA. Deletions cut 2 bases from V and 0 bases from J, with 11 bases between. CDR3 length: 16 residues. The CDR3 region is CASSLGRGSSGNTIYF. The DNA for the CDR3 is TGTGCCAGCAGCTTAGGTCGGGGGAGCTCTGGAAACACCATATATTTT.

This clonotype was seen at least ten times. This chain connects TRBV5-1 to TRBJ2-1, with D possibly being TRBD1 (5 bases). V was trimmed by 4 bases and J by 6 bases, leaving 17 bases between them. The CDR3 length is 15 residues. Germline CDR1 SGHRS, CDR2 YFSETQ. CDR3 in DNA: TGCGCCAGCAGCCGGGCCCAGGGTGGTGTCAATGAGCAGTTCTTC. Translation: CASSRAQGGVNEQFF.

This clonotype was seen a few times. The CDR3 is CASSFRGLARGQPGELFF. Here the CDR3 DNA reads TGTGCCAGCAGCTTCCGCGGGCTGGCCAGGGGGCAACCCGGGGAGCTGTTTTTT. The chain employs TRBV7-3 and TRBJ2-2; 8 bases match TRBD1. The CDR3 runs to 18 residues. Germline V gene data show CDR1 as SGHTA and CDR2 as FQGTGA. The trim removed 3 bases at V and 6 bases at J, leaving 15 bases unmatched.

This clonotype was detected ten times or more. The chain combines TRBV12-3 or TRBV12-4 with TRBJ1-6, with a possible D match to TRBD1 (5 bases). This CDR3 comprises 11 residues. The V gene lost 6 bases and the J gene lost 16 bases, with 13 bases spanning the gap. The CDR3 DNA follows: TGTGCCAGCAGCCTCCGGGACCTTCTCCACTTT. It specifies CASSLRDLLHF.

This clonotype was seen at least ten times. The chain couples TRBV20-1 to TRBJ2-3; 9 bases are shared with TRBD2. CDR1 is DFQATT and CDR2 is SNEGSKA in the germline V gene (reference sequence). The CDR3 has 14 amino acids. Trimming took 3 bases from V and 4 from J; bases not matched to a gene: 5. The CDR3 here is CSASSAGGSDTQYF. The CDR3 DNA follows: TGCAGTGCTAGTTCAGCGGGAGGATCAGATACGCAGTATTTT.

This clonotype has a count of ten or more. The CDR3 nucleotides are TGTGCCAGCAGCACCCATCACAGCAGGAACACCGGGGAGCTGTTTTTT. This codes for CASSTHHSRNTGELFF. The chain employs TRBV12-3 or TRBV12-4 and TRBJ2-2; D is ambiguous. The V end lost 6 bases, the J end lost 1 base, and 15 bases lay between the germline ends. The CDR3 is made up of 16 amino acids.

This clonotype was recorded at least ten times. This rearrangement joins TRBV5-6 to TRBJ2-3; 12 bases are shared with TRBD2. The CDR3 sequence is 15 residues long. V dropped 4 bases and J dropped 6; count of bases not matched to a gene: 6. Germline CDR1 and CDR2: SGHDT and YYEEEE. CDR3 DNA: TGTGCCAGCAGCCGGACTAGCGGGACCTTGGATACGCAGTATTTT. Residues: CASSRTSGTLDTQYF.

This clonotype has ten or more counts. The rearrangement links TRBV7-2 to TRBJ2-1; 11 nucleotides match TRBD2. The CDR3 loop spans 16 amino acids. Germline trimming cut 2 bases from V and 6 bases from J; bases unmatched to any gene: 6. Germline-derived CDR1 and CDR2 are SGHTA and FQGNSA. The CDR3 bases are TGTGCCAGCAGCTTATCGGCTAGCGGGGGGCGCAATGAGCAGTTCTTC. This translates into CASSLSASGGRNEQFF.

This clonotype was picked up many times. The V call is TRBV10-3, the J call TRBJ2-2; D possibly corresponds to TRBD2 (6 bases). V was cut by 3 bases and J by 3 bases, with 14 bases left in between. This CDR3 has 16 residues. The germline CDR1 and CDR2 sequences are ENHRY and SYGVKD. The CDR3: CAISEGGARDTGELFF. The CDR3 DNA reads TGTGCCATCAGTGAAGGAGGGGCGAGAGACACCGGGGAGCTGTTTTTT.

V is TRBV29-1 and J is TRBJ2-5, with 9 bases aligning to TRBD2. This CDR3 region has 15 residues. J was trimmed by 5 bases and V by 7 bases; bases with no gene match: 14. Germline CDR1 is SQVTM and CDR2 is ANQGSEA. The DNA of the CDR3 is TGCAGCGGGACGCCTGGACTAGCGACTAGGGAGACCCAGTACTTC. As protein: CSGTPGLATRETQYF.

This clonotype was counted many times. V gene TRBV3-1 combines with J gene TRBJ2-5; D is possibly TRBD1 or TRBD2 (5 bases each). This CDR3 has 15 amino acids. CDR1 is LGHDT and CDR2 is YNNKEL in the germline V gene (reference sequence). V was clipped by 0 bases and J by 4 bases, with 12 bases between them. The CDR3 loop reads CASSQDGTTAETQYF. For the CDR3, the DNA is TGTGCCAGCAGCCAAGATGGGACCACCGCAGAGACCCAGTACTTC.

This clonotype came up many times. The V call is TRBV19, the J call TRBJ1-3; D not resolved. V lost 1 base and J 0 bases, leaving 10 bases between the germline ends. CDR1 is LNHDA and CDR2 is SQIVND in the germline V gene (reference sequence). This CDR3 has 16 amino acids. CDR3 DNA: TGTGCCAGTAGTATAGTTGGCACCTTCTCTGGAAACACCATATATTTT. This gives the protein CASSIVGTFSGNTIYF.

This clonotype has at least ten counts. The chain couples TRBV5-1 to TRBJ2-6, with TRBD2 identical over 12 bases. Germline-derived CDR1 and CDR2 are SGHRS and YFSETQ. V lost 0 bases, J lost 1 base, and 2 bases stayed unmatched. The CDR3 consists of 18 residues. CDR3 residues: CASSLELAGGSGANVLTF. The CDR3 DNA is TGCGCCAGCAGCTTGGAACTAGCGGGAGGTTCTGGGGCCAACGTCCTGACTTTC.

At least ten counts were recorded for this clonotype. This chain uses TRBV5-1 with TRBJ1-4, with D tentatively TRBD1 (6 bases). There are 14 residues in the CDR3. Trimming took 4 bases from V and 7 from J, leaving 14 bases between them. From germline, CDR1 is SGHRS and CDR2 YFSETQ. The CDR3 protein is CASSAGTPSEKLFF. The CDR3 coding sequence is TGCGCCAGCAGCGCCGGGACACCCTCTGAAAAACTGTTTTTT. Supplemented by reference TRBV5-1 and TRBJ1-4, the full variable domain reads KAGVTQTPRYLIKTRGQQVTLSCSPISGHRSVSWYQQTPGQGLQFLFEYFSETQRNKGNFPGRFSGRQFSNSRSEMNVSTLELGDSALYLCASSAGTPSEKLFFGSGTQLSVL.

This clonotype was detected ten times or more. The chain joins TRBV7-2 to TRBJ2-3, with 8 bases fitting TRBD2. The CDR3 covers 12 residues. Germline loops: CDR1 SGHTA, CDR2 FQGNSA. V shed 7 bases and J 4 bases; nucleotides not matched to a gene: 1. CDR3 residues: CASTGRADTQYF. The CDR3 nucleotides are TGTGCCAGCACCGGGAGGGCAGATACGCAGTATTTT.

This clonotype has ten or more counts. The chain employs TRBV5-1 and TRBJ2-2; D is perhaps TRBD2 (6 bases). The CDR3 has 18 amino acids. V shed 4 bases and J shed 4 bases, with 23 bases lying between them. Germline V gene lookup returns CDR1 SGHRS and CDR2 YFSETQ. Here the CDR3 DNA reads TGCGCCAGCAGCCGCTGGGGCTGGGATAGCGGAGTCACCGGGGAGCTGTTTTTT. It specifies CASSRWGWDSGVTGELFF. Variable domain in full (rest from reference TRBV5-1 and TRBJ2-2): KAGVTQTPRYLIKTRGQQVTLSCSPISGHRSVSWYQQTPGQGLQFLFEYFSETQRNKGNFPGRFSGRQFSNSRSEMNVSTLELGDSALYLCASSRWGWDSGVTGELFFGEGSRLTVL.

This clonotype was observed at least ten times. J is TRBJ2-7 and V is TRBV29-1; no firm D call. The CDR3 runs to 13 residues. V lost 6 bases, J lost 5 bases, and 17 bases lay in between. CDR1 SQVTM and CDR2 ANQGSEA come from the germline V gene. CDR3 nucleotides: TGCAGCGTGCGCGGTCCCGAAGCGAACGAGCAGTACTTC. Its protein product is CSVRGPEANEQYF.

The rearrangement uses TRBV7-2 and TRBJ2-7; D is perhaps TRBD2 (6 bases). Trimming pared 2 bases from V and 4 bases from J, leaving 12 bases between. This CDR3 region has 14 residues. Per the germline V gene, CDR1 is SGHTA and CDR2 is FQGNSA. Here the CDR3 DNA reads TGTGCCAGCAGCTTAAATTCCGGGGGATACGAGCAGTACTTC. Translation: CASSLNSGGYEQYF.

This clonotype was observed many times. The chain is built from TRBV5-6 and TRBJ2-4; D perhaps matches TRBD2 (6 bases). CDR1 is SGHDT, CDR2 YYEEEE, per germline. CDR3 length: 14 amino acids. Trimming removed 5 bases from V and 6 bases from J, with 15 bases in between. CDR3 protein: CASSVYREANIQYF. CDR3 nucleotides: TGTGCCAGCAGTGTTTATAGGGAGGCAAACATTCAGTACTTC.

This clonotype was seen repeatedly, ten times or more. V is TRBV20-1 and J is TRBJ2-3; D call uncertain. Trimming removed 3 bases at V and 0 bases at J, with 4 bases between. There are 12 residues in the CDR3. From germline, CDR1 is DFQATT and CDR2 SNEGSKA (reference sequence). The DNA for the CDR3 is TGCAGTGCTAGTAGAAGCACAGATACGCAGTATTTT. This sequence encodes CSASRSTDTQYF.

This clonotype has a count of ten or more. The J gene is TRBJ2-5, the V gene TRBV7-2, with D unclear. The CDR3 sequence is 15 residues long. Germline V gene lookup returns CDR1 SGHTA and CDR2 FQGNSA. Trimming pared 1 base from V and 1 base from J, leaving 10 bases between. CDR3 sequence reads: CASSLVIGSQETQYF. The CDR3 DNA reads TGTGCCAGCAGCTTAGTAATCGGCAGCCAAGAGACCCAGTACTTC.